This TCR beta chain is from a study of blood T cell repertoires in COVID-19. About the research overall: Sites across the United States, Italy and Spain contributed samples from acute and convalescent COVID-19. Nucleic acid was either cDNA or gDNA, and it came from T cells, B-cell-depleted T cells, or PBMCs.

V dropped 8 bases and J dropped 4; count of bases not matched to a gene: 9. The CDR3 extends over 14 amino acids. In germline, CDR1 is MDHEN, CDR2 SYDVKM. As originally analysed: Reference gene primer amplification yielded estimated nucleated cell counts. Libraries were prepared by immunoSEQ multiplex PCR; TCRdb keeps only in-frame clonotypes and omits some of them. V, J and clone size reflect that table, while D and trimming were determined from the DNA. The sample lists about 87,000 clones; roughly 83% were seen once. This chain uses TRBV28 with TRBJ2-7, with TRBD1 identical over 9 bases. This clonotype was sampled from a human donor in a cohort sampled during active COVID-19. The sample taken for sequencing was peripheral blood. The CDR3 sequence: CASLTGDRVYEQYF. The CDR3 DNA reads as TGTGCCAGCCTTACGGGGGACAGGGTGTACGAGCAGTACTTC.